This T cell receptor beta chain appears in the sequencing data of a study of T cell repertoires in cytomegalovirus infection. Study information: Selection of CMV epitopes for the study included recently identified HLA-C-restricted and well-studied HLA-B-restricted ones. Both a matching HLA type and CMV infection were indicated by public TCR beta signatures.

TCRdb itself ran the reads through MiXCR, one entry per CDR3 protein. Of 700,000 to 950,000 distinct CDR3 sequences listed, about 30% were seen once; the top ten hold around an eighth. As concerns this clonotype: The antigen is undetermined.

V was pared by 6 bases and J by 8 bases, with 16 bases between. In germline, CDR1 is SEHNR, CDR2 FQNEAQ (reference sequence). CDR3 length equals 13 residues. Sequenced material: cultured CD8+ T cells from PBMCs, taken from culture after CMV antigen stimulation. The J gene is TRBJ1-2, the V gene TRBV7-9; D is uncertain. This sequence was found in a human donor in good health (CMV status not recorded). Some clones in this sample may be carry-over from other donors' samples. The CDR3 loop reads CASSLFEVKGYTF. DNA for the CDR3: TGTGCCAGCAGTCTGTTCGAGGTTAAAGGCTACACCTTC.